This passage covers 28 T cell receptor beta chains from one sample sequenced in a study of cytomegalovirus exposure and HLA in healthy donors. PCR was performed using 60 Vbeta and 13 Jbeta primers. The assay was immunoSEQ multiplex PCR, and TCRdb's table has in-frame clones only and misses some. This table has 180,000 or so clones, 75% to 80% appearing once. The sequencing input was PBMCs. Source of these receptors: a man aged 40-49 years in good health and CMV-seropositive.

A few counts support this clone. The chain links TRBV7-3 to TRBJ2-1; D possibly corresponds to TRBD1 (8 bases). V lost 5 bases to trimming and J lost 7 bases, with 18 bases between them. Per germline, CDR1 SGHTA and CDR2 FQGTGA. CDR3 length equals 15 residues. The CDR3 DNA reads as TGTGCCAGCAGCAAAACAGGGGGACTAAGGAATGAGCAGTTCTTC. Its protein product is CASSKTGGLRNEQFF.

The chain recombines TRBV7-2 with TRBJ2-7, with a weak D call TRBD2 (6 bases). Germline V CDR1 and CDR2: SGHTA, FQGNSA. The CDR3 is made up of 13 amino acids. V shed 3 bases and J shed 4 bases, with 10 bases lying between them. CDR3 protein: CASSFQRVYEQYF. Here the CDR3 DNA reads TGTGCCAGCAGCTTCCAGCGGGTTTACGAGCAGTACTTC.

This chain joins TRBV7-2 and TRBJ2-5; 11 positions match TRBD2. The CDR3 sequence is 14 residues long. The V gene end was trimmed by 3 bases and the J gene end by 3 bases; junction bases not matched to a gene: 0. Germline V gene lookup returns CDR1 SGHTA and CDR2 FQGNSA. In nucleotides, the CDR3 is TGTGCCAGCAGCTTGGGACTAGCGGAAGAGACCCAGTACTTC. It specifies CASSLGLAEETQYF.

The chain combines TRBV28 with TRBJ1-2; TRBD1 might be the D (6 bases). Per the germline V gene, CDR1 is MDHEN and CDR2 is SYDVKM. The CDR3 consists of 13 residues. The germline V and J ends were trimmed by 2 bases and 2 bases, with 6 bases remaining between them. The CDR3 nucleotides read TGTGCCAGCAGTTTAGGACAGAACTATGGCTACACCTTC. Translated, it gives CASSLGQNYGYTF.

This clone has just a few counts. The rearrangement joins TRBV5-5 to TRBJ1-2, with TRBD1 as a possible D gene (5 bases). Germline loops: CDR1 SGHKS, CDR2 YYEKEE (reference sequence). The CDR3 covers 12 residues. Trimming removed 4 bases at V and 3 bases at J, with 7 bases between. CDR3 coding DNA: TGTGCCAGCAGCAAGACAGACTATGGCTACACCTTC. It yields the protein CASSKTDYGYTF.

CDR3 nucleotide sequence: TGCGCCAGCAGTTCGTCAACCGGGACAGTGGATTCACCCCTCCACTTT. It encodes CASSSSTGTVDSPLHF. The chain uses TRBV5-1 and TRBJ1-6; TRBD1 aligns across 7 bases. V was pared by 5 bases and J by 8 bases, with 13 bases of the junction left unmatched. The V gene's germline CDR1 is SGHRS and CDR2 YFSETQ. The CDR3 sequence is 16 residues long. The whole variable domain, filled in from reference TRBV5-1 and TRBJ1-6, reads KAGVTQTPRYLIKTRGQQVTLSCSPISGHRSVSWYQQTPGQGLQFLFEYFSETQRNKGNFPGRFSGRQFSNSRSEMNVSTLELGDSALYLCASSSSTGTVDSPLHFGNGTRLTVT.

This clone was seen a handful of times. The chain uses TRBV6-5 and TRBJ2-7; D not certain. The germline CDR1 and CDR2 sequences are MNHEY and SVGAGI. The CDR3 has 14 residues. V was shortened by 0 bases and J by 2 bases, with 8 bases between the two germline ends. The CDR3 spells CASSYSYQPYEQYF. CDR3 sequence (DNA): TGTGCCAGCAGTTACTCCTACCAACCCTACGAGCAGTACTTC.

V gene TRBV4-1 combines with J gene TRBJ2-5; 9 bases match TRBD2. The CDR3 is made up of 15 amino acids. V was pared by 4 bases and J by 11 bases, with 14 bases of the junction left unmatched. Germline values: CDR1 MGHRA, CDR2 YSYEKL. CDR3 in DNA: TGCGCCAGCAGCCCAACCAGCGGGAGGATAGATGAGCAGTACTTC. It specifies CASSPTSGRIDEQYF.

The chain joins TRBV11-1 to TRBJ2-5, with 8 bases that match TRBD1. V shed 5 bases, J shed 2 bases, and the junction held 10 bases outside the gene matches. Germline V gives CDR1 SGHAT, CDR2 FQDESV (reference sequence). CDR3 length equals 16 residues. The CDR3 coding sequence is TGTGCCAGCAGCAAAGACAGGGGATGGAGGCAAGAGACCCAGTACTTC. Translated: CASSKDRGWRQETQYF.

This chain joins TRBV19 and TRBJ2-7; 7 nucleotides align to TRBD2. The J segment lost 0 bases and the V segment lost 5 bases, leaving 7 bases of the junction unmatched. Germline V gives CDR1 LNHDA, CDR2 SQIVND (reference sequence). The CDR3 totals 15 residues. This chain's CDR3 is CASSPEAGLSYEQYF. The CDR3 DNA is TGTGCCAGTAGTCCCGAAGCGGGGCTCTCCTACGAGCAGTACTTC.

This clone was detected once. This chain links TRBV11-2 with TRBJ2-7; 8 bases line up with TRBD2. CDR1 and CDR2 from the germline V gene are SGHAT and FQNNGV. The CDR3 loop spans 16 amino acids. V was pared by 5 bases and J by 6 bases, with 15 bases of the junction left unmatched. CDR3 protein: CASSLKRAGLAIEQYF. The DNA of the CDR3 is TGTGCCAGCAGCCTGAAGAGGGCAGGACTAGCCATCGAGCAGTACTTC.

The rearrangement uses TRBV29-1 and TRBJ2-5, with TRBD2 identical over 10 bases. The germline V gene encodes CDR1 SQVTM and CDR2 ANQGSEA. This CDR3 comprises 13 residues. The ends lost 6 bases at V and 5 bases at J; junction bases unmatched: 6. CDR3 in amino acids: CSVKAGGPETQYF. The CDR3 DNA is TGCAGCGTCAAAGCGGGAGGGCCCGAGACCCAGTACTTC. The full variable domain, in which reference TRBV29-1 and TRBJ2-5 provide the parts outside the CDR3, is SAVISQKPSRDICQRGTSLTIQCQVDSQVTMMFWYRQQPGQSLTLIATANQGSEATYESGFVIDKFPISRPNLTFSTLTVSNMSPEDSSIYLCSVKAGGPETQYFGPGTRLLVL.

The rearrangement uses TRBV7-9 and TRBJ2-3, with 8 nucleotides matching TRBD1. Germline-derived CDR1 and CDR2 are SEHNR and FQNEAQ (reference sequence). There are 15 residues in the CDR3. V lost 5 bases, J lost 2 bases, and 6 bases stayed unmatched. The CDR3 loop reads CASSTGQGATDTQYF. The CDR3 DNA sequence: TGTGCCAGCAGCACTGGACAGGGAGCCACAGATACGCAGTATTTT.

The V call is TRBV4-1, the J call TRBJ2-7, with D possibly matching TRBD1 (5 bases). The germline gives CDR1 MGHRA, CDR2 YSYEKL. V lost 5 bases, J lost 2 bases, and 22 bases lay in between. This CDR3 region has 17 residues. This CDR3 is CASSSRFPDIITYEQYF. In DNA form, the CDR3 reads TGCGCCAGCAGCTCACGGTTTCCGGACATTATAACCTACGAGCAGTACTTC.

The V call is TRBV6-4, the J call TRBJ2-1; possibly TRBD2 for D (6 bases). CDR1 MRHNA and CDR2 SNTAGT come from the germline V gene. There are 17 residues in the CDR3. The V end was cut by 6 bases, the J end by 8 bases, with 26 bases between. The CDR3 nucleotides read TGTGCCAGCAGACCCCCCGGAGGGCGAGCGGAGACCGATGAGCAGTTCTTC. This codes for CASRPPGGRAETDEQFF.

The rearrangement links TRBV6-1 to TRBJ2-1; TRBD1 might be the D (6 bases). Per the germline V gene, CDR1 is MNHNS and CDR2 is SASEGT. V gave up 2 bases and J gave up 4 bases, with 12 bases separating them. The CDR3 is 15 amino acids. Here the CDR3 reads CASSEKQGRYNEQFF. The CDR3 DNA is TGTGCCAGCAGTGAAAAACAGGGTCGGTACAATGAGCAGTTCTTC.

This clone was recorded only once. The chain carries TRBV7-8 and TRBJ2-3; 12 bases fit TRBD2. Per germline, CDR1 SGHVS and CDR2 FQNEAQ. This CDR3 has 18 residues. V was pared by 0 bases and J by 0 bases, with 4 bases of the junction left unmatched. The CDR3, as DNA: TGTGCCAGCAGCTTAGCCGCCGGGACTAGCGGGAGCACAGATACGCAGTATTTT. This gives the protein CASSLAAGTSGSTDTQYF.

Regarding this clone: This sample includes further DNA sequences coding for the same CDR3. This chain connects TRBV5-1 to TRBJ2-3; no clear D gene. V was clipped by 0 bases and J by 0 bases, with 8 bases between them. This CDR3 is 15 amino acids long. The germline gives CDR1 SGHRS, CDR2 YFSETQ. The DNA for the CDR3 is TGCGCCAGCAGCTTGGGTGGGCTCAGCACAGATACGCAGTATTTT. Its protein product is CASSLGGLSTDTQYF.

This clone was counted between two and nine times. The chain links TRBV27 to TRBJ2-7; 9 positions match TRBD1. The V and J ends lost 0 bases and 3 bases, in that order; junction bases with no gene match: 6. The CDR3 consists of 16 residues. Looked up from germline, CDR1 is MNHEY and CDR2 is SMNVEV (reference sequence). The CDR3 nucleotides are TGTGCCAGCAGTTTATCGAGGACAGGGGTGGGCTACGAGCAGTACTTC. Amino acids: CASSLSRTGVGYEQYF.

The rearrangement joins TRBV6-5 to TRBJ2-1; no firm D call. Trimming pared 4 bases from V and 12 bases from J, leaving 16 bases between. The CDR3 is 13 amino acids. Germline values: CDR1 MNHEY, CDR2 SVGAGI. In DNA form, the CDR3 reads TGTGCCAGCAGTTCCCCACGCCCAACAAGGCAGTTCTTC. Its translation: CASSSPRPTRQFF.

The chain is built from TRBV5-1 and TRBJ1-4, with 8 bases lining up with TRBD1. This CDR3 is 16 amino acids long. Germline V CDR1 and CDR2: SGHRS, YFSETQ. J was trimmed by 3 bases and V by 1 base; bases with no gene match: 5. CDR3 amino acids: CASSLIGQGSNEKLFF. The DNA of the CDR3 is TGCGCCAGCAGCTTGATCGGACAGGGCTCTAATGAAAAACTGTTTTTT.

The chain recombines TRBV12-5 with TRBJ2-5; D remains ambiguous. The CDR3 contains 14 residues. Trimming cost V 7 bases and J 0 bases, with 12 bases left between them. Germline CDR1 and CDR2: LGHNT and FRNRAP. The CDR3: CASALRLYQETQYF. DNA of the CDR3: TGTGCTAGTGCCCTCCGGTTGTACCAAGAGACCCAGTACTTC. The variable domain in full, with the rest retrieved from reference TRBV12-5 and TRBJ2-5, is DARVTQTPRHKVTEMGQEVTMRCQPILGHNTVFWYRQTMMQGLELLAYFRNRAPLDDSGMPKDRFSAEMPDATLATLKIQPSEPRDSAVYFCASALRLYQETQYFGPGTRLLVL.

The rearrangement links TRBV19 to TRBJ2-3; 11 bases map to TRBD2. Unmatched junction bases numbered 6, after V lost 6 bases and J lost 4 bases. The CDR3 spans 15 residues. CDR1 LNHDA and CDR2 SQIVND come from the germline V gene (reference sequence). The CDR3 loop reads CASRTLAGEADTQYF. For the CDR3, the DNA is TGTGCCAGTAGGACACTAGCGGGAGAGGCAGATACGCAGTATTTT.

This chain joins TRBV6-5 and TRBJ2-7; 8 nucleotides agree with TRBD2. The CDR3 has 15 residues. Germline V gene data show CDR1 as MNHEY and CDR2 as SVGAGI. With 2 bases clipped from V and 1 base from J, the junction kept 4 bases outside the gene matches. The CDR3 region is CASSYHAGGSYEQYF. The DNA of the CDR3 is TGTGCCAGCAGTTACCATGCGGGGGGTTCCTACGAGCAGTACTTC.

The chain carries TRBV10-3 and TRBJ1-2, with 9 bases matching TRBD1. The germline V gene encodes CDR1 ENHRY and CDR2 SYGVKD. This CDR3 is built from 16 residues. Trimming removed 6 bases from V and 7 bases from J; junction bases left unmatched: 15. The DNA of the CDR3 is TGTGCCATCAGCCCCCTTCCGGGACAGGGTGTTAGTGGCTACACCTTC. This sequence encodes CAISPLPGQGVSGYTF.

The J gene is TRBJ2-3, the V gene TRBV7-2; weak D call: TRBD2 (5 bases). V lost 8 bases to trimming and J lost 6 bases, with 18 bases between them. Germline-derived CDR1 and CDR2 are SGHTA and FQGNSA. There are 14 residues in the CDR3. CDR3 residues: CASDLGLWADTQYF. CDR3 in DNA: TGTGCCAGCGACCTCGGACTGTGGGCCGATACGCAGTATTTT.

This clone was counted once. The chain uses TRBV4-2 and TRBJ2-7; the match to TRBD1 covers 10 bases. Germline lookup yields CDR1 LGHNA and CDR2 YNFKEQ. The CDR3 extends over 19 amino acids. V shed 0 bases, J shed 4 bases, and the junction held 15 bases outside the gene matches. As DNA, the CDR3 is TGTGCCAGCAGCCAAGATTTGGGACAGGGGCGTTTGGGCGAATACGAGCAGTACTTC. Its translation is CASSQDLGQGRLGEYEQYF.

This chain uses TRBV5-1 with TRBJ2-1; 10 bases are a match to TRBD2. V lost 2 bases to trimming and J lost 0 bases; unmatched junction nucleotides: 8. The CDR3 is 18 amino acids. Germline CDR1 reads SGHRS; CDR2 reads YFSETQ. The chain's CDR3 is CASSLLGLATFSYNEQFF. The CDR3 coding sequence is TGCGCCAGCAGCTTATTGGGACTAGCGACGTTCTCCTACAATGAGCAGTTCTTC.